These 9 T cell receptor beta chains share one sample of origin, sequenced in a study of T cell repertoires in cytomegalovirus infection. TCRdb reprocessed the reads with MiXCR, giving one entry per CDR3 protein. The profile shows about 740,000 distinct CDR3 sequences, approximately 34% of them singletons. Material: PBMCs. These receptors all come from a human donor in good health (CMV status not recorded). Some clones in this sample may be carry-over from other donors' samples.

The chain recombines TRBV18 with TRBJ2-6; no definite D call. The CDR3 has 17 amino acids. Germline CDR1 KGHSH, CDR2 LQKENI. Trimming removed 3 bases at V and 0 bases at J, with 12 bases between. CDR3 in amino acids: CASSPLRVFSGANVLTF. CDR3 coding DNA: TGTGCCAGCTCACCCCTACGGGTGTTCTCTGGGGCCAACGTCCTGACTTTC.

The J gene is TRBJ2-1, the V gene TRBV5-6, with 11 bases lining up with TRBD2. The CDR3 is 21 residues long. Germline loops: CDR1 SGHDT, CDR2 YYEEEE. Trimming at V came to 4 bases and at J to 0 bases, leaving 18 bases not matched to a gene. CDR3 loop: CASSLLLPGLAELSSYNEQFF. The CDR3 DNA reads TGTGCCAGCAGCCTACTACTACCGGGACTAGCGGAATTGAGCTCCTACAATGAGCAGTTCTTC. Based on the CDR3 plus reference TRBV5-6 and TRBJ2-1, the full variable domain is DAGVTQSPTHLIKTRGQQVTLRCSPKSGHDTVSWYQQALGQGPQFIFQYYEEEERQRGNFPDRFSGHQFPNYSSELNVNALLLGDSALYLCASSLLLPGLAELSSYNEQFFGPGTRLTVL.

The V and J genes are TRBV25-1 and TRBJ1-4, with D unresolved. V was shortened by 3 bases and J by 5 bases, with 7 bases between the two germline ends. This CDR3 region has 13 residues. Germline V lookup: CDR1 MGHDK, CDR2 SYGVNS. The DNA for the CDR3 is TGTGCCAGCAGTGAGGACTCAAATGAAAAACTGTTTTTT. Protein: CASSEDSNEKLFF.

The chain carries TRBV4-1 and TRBJ2-7; 14 bases are a match to TRBD2. Germline V lookup: CDR1 MGHRA, CDR2 YSYEKL. The V and J ends lost 1 base and 5 bases, in that order; junction bases with no gene match: 4. CDR3 size: 16 residues. Here the CDR3 DNA reads TGCGCCAGCAGCCAAGTAGGACTAGCGGGAGGTCACGAGCAGTACTTC. Amino acids: CASSQVGLAGGHEQYF.

This clonotype has only one observation. At one of its ends the junction is not consistent with the germline gene, which may arise from a read error. J is TRBJ1-1 and V is TRBV28, with D perhaps matching TRBD1 (5 bases). The CDR3 has 13 amino acids. Germline lookup yields CDR1 MDHEN and CDR2 SYDVKM. The CDR3 loop reads CASSLLPGTEALF. CDR3 nucleotide sequence: TGTGCCAGCAGTTTGTTACCAGGGACTGAAGCTTTATTT. Based on the CDR3 plus reference TRBV28 and TRBJ1-1, the full variable domain is DVKVTQSSRYLVKRTGEKVFLECVQDMDHENMFWYRQDPGLGLRLIYFSYDVKMKEKGDIPEGYSVSREKKERFSLILESASTNQTSMYLCASSLLPGTEALFGQGTRLTVV.

This clonotype occurred a few times. The J gene is TRBJ2-3, the V gene TRBV10-3; no firm D call. Trimming removed 3 bases at V and 0 bases at J, with 7 bases between. Germline V gene sequence: CDR1 ENHRY, CDR2 SYGVKD. The CDR3 is made up of 14 amino acids. DNA of the CDR3: TGTGCCATCAGTGAAGGCGGTAGCACAGATACGCAGTATTTT. It yields the protein CAISEGGSTDTQYF.

This clonotype showed up just a few times. J is TRBJ1-2 and V is TRBV12-3 or TRBV12-4, with 8 bases identical to TRBD1. V shed 6 bases and J 2 bases; nucleotides not matched to a gene: 8. The CDR3 runs to 15 residues. CDR3 loop: CASSLRQGTNYGYTF. The CDR3 nucleotides read TGTGCCAGCAGCCTGAGACAGGGGACCAACTATGGCTACACCTTC.

This clonotype was recorded many times. V usage is TRBV7-3 and J usage is TRBJ2-3; TRBD2 agrees at 14 bases. Germline values: CDR1 SGHTA, CDR2 FQGTGA. This CDR3 contains 16 residues. Trimming cost V 5 bases and J 1 base; bases outside gene matches: 2. In nucleotides, the CDR3 is TGTGCCAGCAGCGTGGGACTAGCGGGGGGCACAGATACGCAGTATTTT. It codes for CASSVGLAGGTDTQYF.

The V gene is TRBV7-6, the J gene TRBJ2-5, with D perhaps given as TRBD1 or TRBD2 (5 bases each). This CDR3 has 13 amino acids. From germline, CDR1 is SGHVS and CDR2 FNYEAQ. Trimming took 1 base from V and 7 from J, leaving 10 bases between them. CDR3 bases: TGTGCCAGCAGCTTAGTAGCGCAGGGGACCCAGTACTTC. This codes for CASSLVAQGTQYF.